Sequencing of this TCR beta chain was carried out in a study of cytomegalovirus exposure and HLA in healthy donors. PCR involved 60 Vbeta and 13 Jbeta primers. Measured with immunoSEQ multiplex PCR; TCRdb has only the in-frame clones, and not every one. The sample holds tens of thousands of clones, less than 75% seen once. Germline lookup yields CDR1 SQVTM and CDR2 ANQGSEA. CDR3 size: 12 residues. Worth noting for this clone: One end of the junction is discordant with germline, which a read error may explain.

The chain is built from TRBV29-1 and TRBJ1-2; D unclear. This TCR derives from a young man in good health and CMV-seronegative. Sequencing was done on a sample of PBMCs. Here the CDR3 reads CSVVMADYGYPF. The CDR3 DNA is TGCAGCGTTGTGATGGCAGACTATGGCTACCCCTTC.